This T cell receptor (beta chain) was identified during a study of monozygotic twins with inflammatory bowel disease. This CDR3 spans 17 amino acids. Germline V gene data show CDR1 as SGHRS and CDR2 as YFSETQ. TCRdb reprocessed the 5' RACE reads and keeps a single row for each CDR3 protein, giving no DNA. Reported are about 150,000 distinct CDR3 sequences; the ten largest clones contain 1% to 1.5%. What was sequenced was blood. The clonotype comes from a human donor with ulcerative colitis or Crohn's disease, or a healthy co-twin of an affected twin (not recorded which). This chain joins TRBV5-1 and TRBJ1-1. CDR3 residues: CASSLPPGRLEDTEAFF.